These 21 T cell receptor beta chains share one sample of origin, sequenced in a study of OX40 agonist ivuxolimab in advanced cancers. Method: immunoSEQ multiplex PCR; TCRdb's copy keeps in-frame clones and lacks some. The table records 60,000 to 70,000 clones, 75% to 90% of them present only once. The sequenced sample was CD4+ or CD8+ T cells sorted from blood, obtained in a trial of the OX40 agonist ivuxolimab. These receptors originate from an adult with an advanced solid tumor such as melanoma, head and neck, liver or kidney cancer.

This clone was detected only once. The V call is TRBV5-1, the J call TRBJ2-3; 8 bases agree with TRBD2. Unmatched junction bases numbered 6, after V lost 4 bases and J lost 2 bases. The CDR3 sequence is 15 residues long. Germline V gene sequence: CDR1 SGHRS, CDR2 YFSETQ. CDR3 DNA: TGCGCCAGCAGCCCCGGGACTAGTTACACAGATACGCAGTATTTT. Its translation is CASSPGTSYTDTQYF.

This chain connects TRBV5-1 to TRBJ2-1, with TRBD2 as a possible D gene (5 bases). The CDR3 has 12 amino acids. CDR1 and CDR2 (germline): SGHRS, YFSETQ. Trimming shortened V by 0 bases and J by 9 bases, and 7 bases separated the two germline ends. As DNA, the CDR3 is TGCGCCAGCAGCTTGGCTGGGAGTGAGCAGTTCTTC. This gives the protein CASSLAGSEQFF.

The chain carries TRBV5-1 and TRBJ2-4; D not resolved. CDR1 SGHRS and CDR2 YFSETQ come from the germline V gene. V lost 3 bases, J lost 8 bases, and 15 bases lay in between. The CDR3 is 14 amino acids. The CDR3 protein is CASSSPGVVDIQYF. The CDR3 nucleotides read TGCGCCAGCAGCTCTCCAGGAGTGGTGGACATTCAGTACTTC.

This clone was detected only a few times. This sequence joins TRBV9 and TRBJ1-6; D is uncertain. Trimming stripped 0 bases from V and 7 bases from J, with 11 bases between. The CDR3 is made up of 15 amino acids. Germline V CDR1 and CDR2: SGDLS, YYNGEE. The CDR3 DNA reads as TGTGCCAGCAGCGTAGGGTCGGACTTAAATTCACCCCTCCACTTT. This codes for CASSVGSDLNSPLHF.

This clone was observed once. The chain combines TRBV20-1 with TRBJ2-7; D uncertain. CDR1 DFQATT and CDR2 SNEGSKA come from the germline V gene (reference sequence). Trimming left V 5 bases short and J 4 bases short, with 6 bases between. This CDR3 spans 10 amino acids. CDR3 nucleotides: TGCAGTGCTCTCGAGTACGAGCAGTACTTC. It translates to CSALEYEQYF.

The genes are TRBV19 and TRBJ2-1; D possibly matches TRBD1 or TRBD2 (6 bases each). Germline values: CDR1 LNHDA, CDR2 SQIVND (reference sequence). V lost 4 bases to trimming and J lost 7 bases, with 8 bases between them. CDR3 length: 12 amino acids. CDR3 sequence: CASSRGGNEQFF. In DNA, the CDR3 is TGTGCCAGTAGTAGAGGGGGGAATGAGCAGTTCTTC.

This clone has only one observation. V gene TRBV28 combines with J gene TRBJ2-7; tentatively, D is TRBD1 (5 bases). The CDR3 is made up of 15 amino acids. V was clipped by 5 bases and J by 2 bases, with 16 bases between them. Germline lookup yields CDR1 MDHEN and CDR2 SYDVKM. CDR3 loop: CASSPLIDSAYEQYF. DNA of the CDR3: TGTGCCAGCAGTCCGTTAATAGACAGTGCCTACGAGCAGTACTTC. Together with reference TRBV28 and TRBJ2-7, the CDR3 gives the full variable domain: DVKVTQSSRYLVKRTGEKVFLECVQDMDHENMFWYRQDPGLGLRLIYFSYDVKMKEKGDIPEGYSVSREKKERFSLILESASTNQTSMYLCASSPLIDSAYEQYFGPGTRLTVT.

V gene TRBV5-1 combines with J gene TRBJ1-1; no reliable D call. CDR1 is SGHRS, CDR2 YFSETQ, per germline. The V and J ends lost 5 bases and 0 bases respectively, with 14 bases between them. CDR3 size: 15 residues. In DNA, the CDR3 is TGCGCCAGCAGTATACCTCGAGGCATGAACACTGAAGCTTTCTTT. It is translated as CASSIPRGMNTEAFF.

The CDR3 spells CASSLLRPNMNTEAFF. CDR3 DNA: TGTGCCAGCAGTTTACTCCGGCCAAACATGAACACTGAAGCTTTCTTT. This rearrangement joins TRBV27 to TRBJ1-1; D is ambiguous. Germline lookup yields CDR1 MNHEY and CDR2 SMNVEV (reference sequence). The CDR3 loop spans 16 amino acids. V was cut by 2 bases and J by 0 bases, with 13 bases left in between.

There are a few counts of this clone. The rearrangement joins TRBV6-1 to TRBJ1-1; TRBD1 aligns across 11 bases. The CDR3 runs to 14 residues. Germline values: CDR1 MNHNS, CDR2 SASEGT. Unmatched junction bases numbered 3, after V lost 6 bases and J lost 3 bases. CDR3 region: CASRDRGLYTEAFF. The CDR3 DNA sequence: TGTGCCAGCAGGGACAGGGGGCTGTACACTGAAGCTTTCTTT.

The chain is built from TRBV5-8 and TRBJ1-6, with D hard to call. CDR1 and CDR2 from the germline V gene are SGHTS and YDEGEE. The CDR3 loop spans 17 amino acids. Trimming removed 1 base from V and 3 bases from J, with 14 bases in between. In DNA form, the CDR3 reads TGTGCCAGCAGCTTGAATACGGCAGGATTCTATAATTCACCCCTCCACTTT. Encoded protein: CASSLNTAGFYNSPLHF.

The V gene is TRBV6-5, the J gene TRBJ1-5; 8 bases match TRBD1. With 4 bases clipped from V and 2 bases from J, the junction kept 7 bases outside the gene matches. CDR1 and CDR2 from the germline V gene are MNHEY and SVGAGI. The CDR3 loop spans 16 amino acids. The CDR3 protein is CASSFQGARGNQPQHF. CDR3 sequence (DNA): TGTGCCAGCAGTTTCCAGGGGGCAAGAGGCAATCAGCCCCAGCATTTT.

This rearrangement joins TRBV2 to TRBJ2-7, with D possibly TRBD2 on 6 matching bases. The CDR3 runs to 12 residues. Germline CDR1 SNHLY, CDR2 FYNNEI. V lost 11 bases and J 0 bases, leaving 11 bases between the germline ends. The CDR3 sequence: CAGRGSSYEQYF. The CDR3 region has the DNA TGTGCCGGGCGGGGTAGCTCCTACGAGCAGTACTTC.

J is TRBJ2-1 and V is TRBV9; D tentatively fits TRBD1 or TRBD2 (5 bases each). Germline V gene sequence: CDR1 SGDLS, CDR2 YYNGEE. The CDR3 runs to 14 residues. V lost 3 bases to trimming and J lost 12 bases, with 19 bases between them. DNA for the CDR3: TGTGCCAGCAGCGAAGAGGGTACGTTGGGGGTGCAGTTCTTC. Amino acids: CASSEEGTLGVQFF.

The gene calls are TRBV27 and TRBJ2-3; tentatively, D is TRBD1 or TRBD2 (5 bases each). The V gene's germline CDR1 is MNHEY and CDR2 SMNVEV (reference sequence). V was trimmed by 1 base and J by 5 bases, leaving 10 bases between them. This CDR3 has 14 amino acids. CDR3 nucleotide sequence: TGTGCCAGCAGTTTATGGGACGCCCAAGATACGCAGTATTTT. This gives the protein CASSLWDAQDTQYF.

This clone was found a few times. J is TRBJ1-5 and V is TRBV4-2; D not resolved. V lost 0 bases to trimming and J lost 7 bases, with 7 bases between them. There are 13 residues in the CDR3. Germline CDR1 LGHNA, CDR2 YNFKEQ. In DNA, the CDR3 is TGTGCCAGCAGCCAAGAGGTCGGGCAGCCCCAGCATTTT. This sequence encodes CASSQEVGQPQHF.

Remarks on this clone: The same CDR3 arises from other DNA sequences in this sample as well. The gene calls are TRBV7-6 and TRBJ2-1; maybe TRBD2 (5 bases). The CDR3 has 15 amino acids. CDR1 and CDR2 from the germline V gene are SGHVS and FNYEAQ. V dropped 0 bases and J dropped 0 bases, with 6 bases sitting between them. CDR3 protein: CASSLAGSSYNEQFF. In nucleotides, the CDR3 is TGTGCCAGCAGCTTAGCAGGGAGCTCCTACAATGAGCAGTTCTTC.

The rearrangement links TRBV28 to TRBJ2-7, with 12 bases that match TRBD2. CDR1 and CDR2 (germline): MDHEN, SYDVKM. The CDR3 is 14 residues long. The J segment lost 6 bases and the V segment lost 4 bases, leaving 4 bases of the junction unmatched. The CDR3 loop is CASSSPSGRGEQYF. CDR3 bases: TGTGCCAGCAGTTCCCCTAGCGGGAGGGGCGAGCAGTACTTC. Full variable domain (remainder filled in from reference TRBV28 and TRBJ2-7): DVKVTQSSRYLVKRTGEKVFLECVQDMDHENMFWYRQDPGLGLRLIYFSYDVKMKEKGDIPEGYSVSREKKERFSLILESASTNQTSMYLCASSSPSGRGEQYFGPGTRLTVT.

J is TRBJ1-1 and V is TRBV5-4; D remains unclear. The ends were cut back, 0 bases at V and 5 bases at J, with 5 bases in the middle. The CDR3 consists of 12 residues. From germline, CDR1 is SGHNT and CDR2 YYREEE (reference sequence). The CDR3 loop reads CASSLVGTEAFF. As DNA, the CDR3 is TGTGCCAGCAGCTTGGTAGGGACTGAAGCTTTCTTT.

The V gene is TRBV13, the J gene TRBJ2-7; D is uncertain. This CDR3 has 15 amino acids. V was clipped by 0 bases and J by 3 bases, with 12 bases between them. The germline V gene has CDR1 PRHDT and CDR2 FYEKMQ (reference sequence). The CDR3 coding sequence is TGTGCCAGCAGCTTAGGGGGTAGTCCTTACTACGAGCAGTACTTC. Encoded protein: CASSLGGSPYYEQYF.

The chain employs TRBV29-1 and TRBJ2-3; D uncertain. This CDR3 comprises 13 residues. V shed 6 bases and J shed 5 bases, with 15 bases lying between them. Germline V gene sequence: CDR1 SQVTM, CDR2 ANQGSEA. CDR3 DNA: TGCAGCGTCGTCCCCCAGACGCGAGATACGCAGTATTTT. Its protein is CSVVPQTRDTQYF.